The 22 T cell receptor beta chains presented below share a single source sample, sequenced in a study of T cells in localized non-small cell lung cancer. The table came from immunoSEQ multiplex PCR; TCRdb's copy has only in-frame clones and leaves some out. There are approximately 61,000 clones in the sample; more than 80% occur only once, and 5.2% lies in the top ten. The specimen comprised peripheral blood, sampled before any cancer treatment. The origin of the receptors is a woman aged 40 to 75 with stage I lung adenocarcinoma.

This rearrangement joins TRBV5-4 to TRBJ2-5; 12 bases map to TRBD2. V was pared by 2 bases and J by 3 bases, with 5 bases of the junction left unmatched. Germline V gives CDR1 SGHNT, CDR2 YYREEE (reference sequence). This CDR3 contains 16 residues. The CDR3 here is CASSLGLAGMKETQYF. Written as DNA, the CDR3 is TGTGCCAGCAGCTTAGGACTAGCGGGGATGAAAGAGACCCAGTACTTC.

The rearrangement uses TRBV6-1 and TRBJ1-6; D is undetermined. V dropped 3 bases and J dropped 7 bases, with 10 bases sitting between them. The V gene's germline CDR1 is MNHNS and CDR2 SASEGT. The CDR3 contains 14 residues. CDR3 region: CASSDTVRNSPLHF. The CDR3 nucleotides are TGTGCCAGCAGTGATACAGTTCGGAATTCACCCCTCCACTTT.

The chain uses TRBV5-6 and TRBJ1-2; D is unresolved. The germline CDR1 and CDR2 sequences are SGHDT and YYEEEE. The ends were cut back, 2 bases at V and 8 bases at J, with 13 bases in the middle. The CDR3 length is 13 residues. The CDR3 protein is CASSLESTEGYTF. The CDR3 DNA reads TGTGCCAGCAGCTTAGAGTCTACGGAGGGCTACACCTTC.

The J gene is TRBJ1-3, the V gene TRBV7-9; D not resolved. Looked up from germline, CDR1 is SEHNR and CDR2 is FQNEAQ (reference sequence). This CDR3 is built from 15 residues. V lost 1 base and J 7 bases, leaving 14 bases between the germline ends. This chain's CDR3 is CASSLDAVAANTIYF. Written as DNA, the CDR3 is TGTGCCAGCAGCTTAGATGCAGTGGCGGCGAACACCATATATTTT.

This clone was observed a handful of times. Here the CDR3 reads CASSQQGPPLHF. The CDR3 DNA reads as TGTGCCAGTAGTCAACAGGGGCCACCCCTCCACTTT. V usage is TRBV19 and J usage is TRBJ1-6; the match to TRBD1 covers 7 bases. V trimming: 5 bases; J trimming: 11 bases; junction bases outside the gene matches: 3. The CDR3 totals 12 residues. Germline V gene sequence: CDR1 LNHDA, CDR2 SQIVND (reference sequence).

The chain carries TRBV6-6 and TRBJ1-2; the D gene is possibly TRBD1 (5 bases). CDR1 is MNHNY, CDR2 SVGAGI, per germline (reference sequence). The length of the CDR3 is 15 residues. V shed 5 bases and J shed 0 bases, with 13 bases lying between them. This chain's CDR3 is CASSQGTAANYGYTF. In DNA, the CDR3 is TGTGCCAGCAGTCAAGGGACTGCGGCTAACTATGGCTACACCTTC.

This sequence joins TRBV5-1 and TRBJ2-3; D perhaps matches TRBD1 (6 bases). Germline CDR1 SGHRS, CDR2 YFSETQ. The V end lost 4 bases, the J end lost 2 bases, and 17 bases lay between the germline ends. This CDR3 comprises 16 residues. The CDR3 loop is CASSPGVGALTDTQYF. As DNA, the CDR3 is TGCGCCAGCAGCCCCGGGGTGGGGGCCCTCACAGATACGCAGTATTTT.

The chain employs TRBV2 and TRBJ2-2; the D gene is possibly TRBD1 (5 bases). Germline CDR1 SNHLY, CDR2 FYNNEI. The CDR3 length is 15 residues. Trimming cost V 5 bases and J 6 bases, with 16 bases left between them. The CDR3 DNA sequence: TGTGCCAGCAGTCCTCAAACAGGCGTCCCCGGGGAGCTGTTTTTT. Its translation is CASSPQTGVPGELFF.

V gene TRBV28 combines with J gene TRBJ1-2; the D is unclear. CDR3 size: 14 residues. V was shortened by 6 bases and J by 6 bases, with 17 bases between the two germline ends. CDR1 and CDR2 (germline): MDHEN, SYDVKM. The CDR3 sequence: CASRSEKYGDGYTF. As DNA, the CDR3 is TGTGCCAGCAGATCGGAAAAATACGGGGATGGCTACACCTTC.

The chain carries TRBV9 and TRBJ2-2, with TRBD1 matching over 8 bases. This CDR3 is built from 15 residues. Germline CDR1 and CDR2: SGDLS and YYNGEE. Trimming cost V 4 bases and J 3 bases; bases outside gene matches: 5. The CDR3 loop is CASSTRTGHTGELFF. The CDR3 nucleotides read TGTGCCAGCAGCACCCGGACAGGGCACACCGGGGAGCTGTTTTTT.

This rearrangement joins TRBV10-3 to TRBJ2-1; D is perhaps TRBD2 (6 bases). Deletions cut 0 bases from V and 8 bases from J, with 17 bases between. The CDR3 extends over 16 amino acids. Per germline, CDR1 ENHRY and CDR2 SYGVKD. The chain's CDR3 is CAISESGGTGPYEQFF. The CDR3, as DNA: TGTGCCATCAGTGAGTCAGGAGGGACTGGCCCCTATGAGCAGTTCTTC.

This clone was detected only a few times. The CDR3 bases are TGTGCCAGCAGCCACACAGGGGTCGAGCAGTACTTC. Translation: CASSHTGVEQYF. The chain recombines TRBV6-5 with TRBJ2-7; 7 bases agree with TRBD1. V trimming: 6 bases; J trimming: 6 bases; junction bases outside the gene matches: 5. The CDR3 has 12 amino acids. CDR1 MNHEY and CDR2 SVGAGI come from the germline V gene.

The CDR3 here is CASSLNPQGVNTEAFF. The DNA for the CDR3 is TGTGCCAGCAGCTTAAATCCCCAGGGCGTGAACACTGAAGCTTTCTTT. J is TRBJ1-1 and V is TRBV7-9; the D gene is possibly TRBD1 (5 bases). The length of the CDR3 is 16 residues. The V end was cut by 2 bases, the J end by 0 bases, with 13 bases between. In germline, CDR1 is SEHNR, CDR2 FQNEAQ (reference sequence).

This clone was seen only a few times. This chain uses TRBV15 with TRBJ2-5, with D perhaps TRBD2 (6 bases). V was pared by 6 bases and J by 2 bases, with 13 bases between. Looked up from germline, CDR1 is LNHNV and CDR2 is YYDKDF (reference sequence). This CDR3 contains 14 residues. CDR3 sequence reads: CATREGGSQETQYF. In DNA, the CDR3 is TGTGCCACCAGGGAGGGTGGGAGTCAAGAGACCCAGTACTTC.

This chain joins TRBV7-8 and TRBJ2-1; 8 bases are shared with TRBD2. With 0 bases clipped from V and 6 bases from J, the junction kept 4 bases outside the gene matches. The CDR3 sequence is 15 residues long. Germline V gene lookup returns CDR1 SGHVS and CDR2 FQNEAQ. This CDR3 reads CASSLASGGVNEQFF. Here the CDR3 DNA reads TGTGCCAGCAGCTTAGCAAGCGGGGGAGTCAATGAGCAGTTCTTC.

This chain connects TRBV30 to TRBJ2-5; the D call may be TRBD1 or TRBD2 (5 bases each). Trimming took off 4 bases at V and 0 bases at J, with 21 bases between the two ends. Germline V gene sequence: CDR1 GTSNPN, CDR2 SVGIG (reference sequence). The CDR3 has 17 amino acids. In DNA form, the CDR3 reads TGTGCCTGGAAGGGCAGGGACGGTAAGGGGTACCAAGAGACCCAGTACTTC. It encodes CAWKGRDGKGYQETQYF.

The rearrangement uses TRBV21-1 and TRBJ1-5; TRBD1, the D gene given by the table, was not confirmed from the DNA. TRBV21-1 is termed a pseudogene. The CDR3 extends over 15 amino acids. CDR3 sequence: CASSKAGRGNQPQHF. CDR3 sequence (DNA): TGTGCCAGCAGCAAAGCCGGCAGGGGCAATCAGCCCCAGCATTTT.

The V and J genes are TRBV7-6 and TRBJ2-3; 7 positions agree with TRBD1. This CDR3 is 20 amino acids long. J was trimmed by 0 bases and V by 1 base; bases with no gene match: 16. Germline loops: CDR1 SGHVS, CDR2 FNYEAQ. The CDR3 coding sequence is TGTGCCAGCAGCTTAGGGATCCGGGACAGATTTACAACTAGCACAGATACGCAGTATTTT. Its protein product is CASSLGIRDRFTTSTDTQYF. The full variable domain, in which reference TRBV7-6 and TRBJ2-3 provide the parts outside the CDR3, is GAGVSQSPRYKVTKRGQDVALRCDPISGHVSLYWYRQALGQGPEFLTYFNYEAQQDKSGLPNDRFSAERPEGSISTLTIQRTEQRDSAMYRCASSLGIRDRFTTSTDTQYFGPGTRLTVL.

The CDR3 region has the DNA TGTGCCAGCAAGCCTGGTATGATGAACACTGAAGCTTTCTTT. It translates to CASKPGMMNTEAFF. The rearrangement links TRBV9 to TRBJ1-1, with unresolved D. The CDR3 loop spans 14 amino acids. Trimming removed 6 bases at V and 0 bases at J, with 12 bases between. Germline V lookup: CDR1 SGDLS, CDR2 YYNGEE.

The genes are TRBV27 and TRBJ1-6, with D uncertain. The CDR3 sequence is 16 residues long. CDR1 MNHEY and CDR2 SMNVEV come from the germline V gene (reference sequence). Trimming stripped 6 bases from V and 3 bases from J, with 15 bases between. Here the CDR3 reads CASSPLSGIYNSPLHF. CDR3 nucleotide sequence: TGTGCCAGCAGCCCCCTAAGTGGCATCTATAATTCACCCCTCCACTTT.

V usage is TRBV7-8 and J usage is TRBJ2-1, with D unclear. Between the trimmed V and J ends, which lost 2 bases and 0 bases, there was a span of 11 bases. The CDR3 spans 16 residues. Germline values: CDR1 SGHVS, CDR2 FQNEAQ. CDR3 nucleotides: TGTGCCAGCAGCTTAAAACTTTTAAGCTCCTACAATGAGCAGTTCTTC. Translation: CASSLKLLSSYNEQFF.

V usage is TRBV5-1 and J usage is TRBJ1-2, with unresolved D. The CDR3 has 12 amino acids. Germline CDR1 is SGHRS and CDR2 is YFSETQ. The V gene lost 4 bases and the J gene lost 4 bases, with 8 bases spanning the gap. The CDR3 coding sequence is TGCGCCAGCAGCGAGGAAGGCTATGGCTACACCTTC. It translates to CASSEEGYGYTF.